The present entry profiles one TCR beta chain with its context. Germline V CDR1 and CDR2: MNHNS, SASEGT. The CDR3 is 15 amino acids. With 4 bases removed from V and 1 base from J, the gap between germline ends came to 13 bases. Here immunoSEQ multiplex PCR was the method, and the copy in TCRdb shows in-frame clones only, minus some. The sample has under 20,000 clones, around four fifths seen once. The data derive from a study of sequential checkpoint blockade in melanoma. Study-level information: Arm A got nivolumab then ipilimumab; arm B the reverse, 1:1. Both treatment sequences were followed by maintenance nivolumab.

Specified treatment: randomized to nivolumab then ipilimumab (arm A) or the reverse (arm B). PBMC sorting kept live CD3+CD8+ cells without CD19 or CD56. The TCR sequence derives from a human donor with melanoma. V usage is TRBV6-1 and J usage is TRBJ1-1; no clear D gene. Sequencing was performed on CD8+ T cells sorted from blood (inferred from file names), taken from a patient given nivolumab and ipilimumab in sequence. The CDR3 loop is CASSVKHSWNTEAFF. The CDR3 bases are TGTGCCAGCAGTGTGAAGCACAGTTGGAACACTGAAGCTTTCTTT.